The TCR beta chain described here comes from a study of shared clonotypes between healthy human individuals. Overall study: Each donor's CD8 memory used one plate, CD8 naive two, each CD4 subset three.

Study results and limitations: It was only blood that was sampled, and tissue repertoires likely differ.

Subsets obtained from CD4+ cells comprised CD45RA+ naive and CD45RA-negative memory cells. About this clone: The antigen is not known.

The CDR3 runs 14 residues. Germline CDR1 is MGHRA and CDR2 is YSYEKL. Trimming removed 0 bases from V and 6 bases from J, with 9 bases in between. The test was conducted at deep level. Profiling relied on immunoSEQ multiplex PCR, and the TCRdb table lists in-frame clones only, not all of them. The sample gives 1.4 million to 1.5 million clones, approximately 96% of which show up once; 1.2% is in the top ten. The receptor's source is a man aged 30-40 years in good health. V and J are TRBV4-1 and TRBJ2-1; no reliable D call. The sequenced sample was naive CD4+ T cells sorted from blood. Subset indicated: CD45RA+ positively selected. The CDR3 DNA is TGCGCCAGCAGCCAAGATCTACTTCCCAATGAGCAGTTCTTC. Its translation: CASSQDLLPNEQFF.